This T cell receptor (beta chain) was sequenced in a study of blood T cell repertoires in COVID-19 (dated by TCRdb to 2020 to 2021). Background on the whole study: Samples covering the acute and convalescent phases of COVID-19 were provided by collaborators in the United States, Italy and Spain. Sample metadata almost always included a de-identified subject ID, COVID-19 status, age in years and sex. The samples were drawn from the first 160 participants of the ongoing ImmuneRACE study and from roughly 1,300 subjects provided by 6 global collaborators. The dataset comprised deeply sampled blood TCRbeta repertoires from subjects exposed to, actively infected with, or recovered from COVID-19. The material from the prospective study consisted of cDNA or gDNA derived from T cells, B-cell-depleted T cells, or PBMCs. Where available, HLA class I and class II types were taken from metadata supplied by the sample provider and were not determined by assay-based typing. The repertoires were released in a freely available public database intended as a resource for research on the immune response to SARS-CoV-2.

What the work shows at the level of the full study, not this receptor alone: The quantity of clinical and demographic metadata differed by source and by participant and was supplied without curation.

The immunoSEQ Assay, a bias-controlled multiplex PCR, was used to amplify TCRbeta CDR3 regions from genomic DNA. Regarding the original processing steps: Nucleated cell counts per sample were estimated from amplification of reference gene primers within the assay. To quantify the absolute abundance of each unique TCRbeta CDR3 rearrangement, sequence reads were collapsed and filtered. For each sample, productive Simpson clonality was calculated as the square root of Simpson's diversity index across productive rearrangements. Here the immuneACCESS table is served through TCRdb, limited to in-frame sequences with V and J called. Missing clones are a known gap in these copies; in checked studies unresolved V genes cover under half, and the rest lacks a known reason. The DNA was the basis for D and trimming; V, J and clone size are from that table. This sample gives a few hundred thousand clones in total; 88% of them show up just once. The ten largest account for 14% to 15% of the sample.

Participants in the prospective study were aged about 18 to 89 years, lived in 24 United States geographic areas, and enrolled through a virtual design. To assign participants to cohorts, the prospective study relied on clinical history that participants themselves reported in a screening survey and a study questionnaire. Each participant in the prospective study had whole blood, serum and a nasopharyngeal or oropharyngeal swab collected by mobile phlebotomists. Over a 2-month period, participants in the prospective study had the option of providing additional blood draws and questionnaires. Before DNA extraction, prospective study blood samples were shipped either frozen or at room temperature. The CDR3 sequence holds 13 residues, the cysteine and phenylalanine included. This entry keeps only the CDR3 DNA: 39 bases, framed from base 1. CDR1 and CDR2, per the germline V gene (reference sequence), are SGHKS and YYEKEE. Between the V and J ends, shortened by 7 bases and 1 base respectively, the junction contains 11 bases.

Comment on this clone: This receptor's antigen is unknown. No much larger clone exists at a distance of one base, and base qualities are not known.

Sample: PBMCs or T cells enriched from blood (not recorded which). The chain is encoded by TRBV5-5 joined to TRBJ1-1, with an unclear D gene assignment. The sequence was collected from a woman aged 45-60 years with acute COVID-19. Read as DNA, the sequence is TGTGCCAGCGGTTTACGGGGGAACACTGAAGCTTTCTTT. It translates to CASGLRGNTEAFF.